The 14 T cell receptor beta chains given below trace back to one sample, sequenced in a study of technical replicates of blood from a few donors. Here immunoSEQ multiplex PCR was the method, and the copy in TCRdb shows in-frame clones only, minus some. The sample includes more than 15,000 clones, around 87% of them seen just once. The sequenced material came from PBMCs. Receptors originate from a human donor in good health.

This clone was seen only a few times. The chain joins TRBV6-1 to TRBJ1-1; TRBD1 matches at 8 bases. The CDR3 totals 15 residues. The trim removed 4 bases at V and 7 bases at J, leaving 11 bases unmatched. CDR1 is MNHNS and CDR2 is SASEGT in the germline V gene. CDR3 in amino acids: CASSGGQGVDLEAFF. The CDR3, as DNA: TGTGCCAGCAGTGGTGGACAGGGAGTTGATCTTGAAGCTTTCTTT.

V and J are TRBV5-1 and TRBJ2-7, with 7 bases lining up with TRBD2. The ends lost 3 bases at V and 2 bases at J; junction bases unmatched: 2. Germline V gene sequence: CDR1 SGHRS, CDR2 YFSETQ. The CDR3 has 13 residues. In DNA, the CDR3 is TGCGCCAGCAGCTGGGGGGGGACCTACGAGCAGTACTTC. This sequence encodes CASSWGGTYEQYF.

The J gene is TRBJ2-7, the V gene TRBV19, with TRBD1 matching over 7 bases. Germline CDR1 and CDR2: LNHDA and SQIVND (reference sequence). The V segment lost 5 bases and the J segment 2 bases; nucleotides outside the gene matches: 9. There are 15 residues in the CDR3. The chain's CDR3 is CASSLRQGTAYEQYF. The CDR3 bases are TGTGCCAGTAGTCTCCGACAGGGTACTGCCTACGAGCAGTACTTC.

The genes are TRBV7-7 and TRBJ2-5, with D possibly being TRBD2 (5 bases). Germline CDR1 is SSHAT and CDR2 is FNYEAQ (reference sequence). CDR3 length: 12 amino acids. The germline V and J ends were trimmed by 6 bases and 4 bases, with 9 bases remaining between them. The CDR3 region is CASSESGETQYF. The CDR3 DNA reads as TGTGCCAGCAGTGAAAGCGGAGAGACCCAGTACTTC. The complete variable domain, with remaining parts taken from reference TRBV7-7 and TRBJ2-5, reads GAGVSQSPRYKVTKRGQDVTLRCDPISSHATLYWYQQALGQGPEFLTYFNYEAQPDKSGLPSDRFSAERPEGSISTLTIQRTEQRDSAMYRCASSESGETQYFGPGTRLLVL.

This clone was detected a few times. CDR3: CASSLPGSGNYEQYF. The CDR3 coding sequence is TGTGCCAGCAGTTTACCGGGGAGCGGAAACTACGAGCAGTACTTC. This sequence joins TRBV28 and TRBJ2-7; D may be TRBD2 (5 bases). The CDR3 length is 15 residues. V was clipped by 2 bases and J by 3 bases, with 14 bases between them. Germline V gives CDR1 MDHEN, CDR2 SYDVKM. Based on the CDR3 plus reference TRBV28 and TRBJ2-7, the full variable domain is DVKVTQSSRYLVKRTGEKVFLECVQDMDHENMFWYRQDPGLGLRLIYFSYDVKMKEKGDIPEGYSVSREKKERFSLILESASTNQTSMYLCASSLPGSGNYEQYFGPGTRLTVT.

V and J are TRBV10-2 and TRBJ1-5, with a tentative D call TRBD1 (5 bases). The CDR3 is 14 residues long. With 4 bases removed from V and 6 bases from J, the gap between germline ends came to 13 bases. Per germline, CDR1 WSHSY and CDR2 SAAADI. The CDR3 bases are TGCGCCAGCAGTGGCGGAACAGGTTTTCAGCCCCAGCATTTT. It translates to CASSGGTGFQPQHF.

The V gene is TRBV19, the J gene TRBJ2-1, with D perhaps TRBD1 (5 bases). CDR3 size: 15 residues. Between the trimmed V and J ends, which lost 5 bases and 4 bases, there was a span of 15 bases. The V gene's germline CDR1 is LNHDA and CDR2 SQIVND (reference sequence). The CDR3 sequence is CASSRGQGYYNEQFF. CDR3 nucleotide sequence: TGTGCCAGTAGTCGCGGCCAGGGCTATTACAATGAGCAGTTCTTC.

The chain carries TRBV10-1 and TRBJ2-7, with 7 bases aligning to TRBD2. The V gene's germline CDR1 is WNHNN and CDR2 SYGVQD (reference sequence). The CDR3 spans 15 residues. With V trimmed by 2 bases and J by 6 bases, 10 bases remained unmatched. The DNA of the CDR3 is TGCGCCAGCAGTGAGGGCGGGGGTCTTTTGGCCGAGCAGTACTTC. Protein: CASSEGGGLLAEQYF.

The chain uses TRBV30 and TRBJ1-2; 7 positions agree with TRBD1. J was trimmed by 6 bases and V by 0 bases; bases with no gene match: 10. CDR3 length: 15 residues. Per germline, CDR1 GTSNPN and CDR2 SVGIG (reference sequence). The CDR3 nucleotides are TGTGCCTGGAGTGTACTGGCAGGGGGTGCGGATGGCTACACCTTC. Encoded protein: CAWSVLAGGADGYTF.

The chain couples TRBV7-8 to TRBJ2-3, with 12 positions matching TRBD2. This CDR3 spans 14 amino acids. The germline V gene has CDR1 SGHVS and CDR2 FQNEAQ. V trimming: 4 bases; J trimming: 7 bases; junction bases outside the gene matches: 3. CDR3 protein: CASSSTSGSHTQYF. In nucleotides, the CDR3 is TGTGCCAGCAGCTCGACTAGCGGGAGCCATACGCAGTATTTT.

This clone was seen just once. The CDR3, as DNA: TGTGCCAGCAGTTACCGGGAACCCAGCACAGATACGCAGTATTTT. It encodes CASSYREPSTDTQYF. The V gene is TRBV6-6, the J gene TRBJ2-3, with a tentative D call TRBD2 (5 bases). The CDR3 has 15 residues. V gave up 2 bases and J gave up 0 bases, with 9 bases separating them. CDR1 MNHNY and CDR2 SVGAGI come from the germline V gene (reference sequence).

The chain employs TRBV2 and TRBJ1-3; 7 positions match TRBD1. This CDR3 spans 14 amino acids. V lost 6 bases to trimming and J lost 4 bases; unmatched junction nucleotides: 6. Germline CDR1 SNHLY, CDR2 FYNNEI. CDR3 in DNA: TGTGCCAGCAGGCCGGGACAGAGAGGAAACACCATATATTTT. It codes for CASRPGQRGNTIYF.

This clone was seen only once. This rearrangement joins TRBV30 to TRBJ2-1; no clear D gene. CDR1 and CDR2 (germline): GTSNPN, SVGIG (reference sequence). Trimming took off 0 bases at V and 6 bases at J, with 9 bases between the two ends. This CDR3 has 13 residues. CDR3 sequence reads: CAWSVLPGNEQFF. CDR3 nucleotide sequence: TGTGCCTGGAGTGTACTGCCGGGCAATGAGCAGTTCTTC.

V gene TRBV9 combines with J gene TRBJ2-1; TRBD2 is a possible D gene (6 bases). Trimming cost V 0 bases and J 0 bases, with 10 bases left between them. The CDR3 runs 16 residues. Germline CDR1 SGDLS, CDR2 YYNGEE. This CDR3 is CASSVELRGSYNEQFF. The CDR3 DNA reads TGTGCCAGCAGCGTAGAGTTGCGGGGCTCCTACAATGAGCAGTTCTTC. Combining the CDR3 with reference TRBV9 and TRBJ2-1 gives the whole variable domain DSGVTQTPKHLITATGQRVTLRCSPRSGDLSVYWYQQSLDQGLQFLIQYYNGEERAKGNILERFSAQQFPDLHSELNLSSLELGDSALYFCASSVELRGSYNEQFFGPGTRLTVL.